Listed below are T cell receptor beta chains from one sample, sequenced in a study of T-cell reconstitution after alpha-beta-depleted transplantation in children. MiXCR was run by TCRdb on the PCR reads, yielding one entry per CDR3 protein. In the table there are more than 450,000 distinct CDR3 sequences, 18% of which are singletons. The sample in question was PBMCs from the stem cell graft donor, obtained from the stem cell graft. These receptors were obtained from a human donor who donated a stem cell graft to a child with acute lymphoblastic leukemia. Both conserved end residues are part of each CDR3. The D gene is left open where the match is weak. Only some rows state a clone size, as once, few, many or a class for expanded clones.

>TRBJ2-7|TRBV7-9|few|TRBD2|16
CASSSGLAGISYEQYF
TGTGCCAGCAGCTCGGGACTAGCGGGGATCTCCTACGAGCAGTACTTC
>TRBJ2-1|TRBV29-1|NA|NA|15
CSVNLWEKSYNEQFF
TGCAGCGTGAACCTATGGGAGAAATCCTACAATGAGCAGTTCTTC
>TRBJ2-1|TRBV5-1|few|TRBD2|14
CASGGSGTRADQFF
TGCGCCAGCGGGGGGTCCGGGACTAGGGCCGACCAGTTCTTC
>TRBJ2-1|TRBV13|NA|NA|15
CASSLAGELHNEQFF
TGTGCCAGCAGCTTAGCGGGAGAGTTACACAATGAGCAGTTCTTC
>TRBJ1-4|TRBV28|NA|NA|14
CASTLGGTNEKLFF
TGTGCCAGCACCTTAGGGGGAACTAATGAAAAACTGTTTTTT
>TRBJ2-7|TRBV27|NA|NA|17
CASSLQRVGDQGYEQYF
TGTGCCAGCAGTTTACAGCGGGTCGGGGACCAGGGGTACGAGCAGTACTTC
>TRBJ1-2|TRBV10-2|many|NA|12
CASSEGTYGYTF
TGCGCCAGCAGTGAGGGGACGTATGGCTACACCTTC
>TRBJ2-1|TRBV6-1|NA|NA|15
CASRGAGAVYNEQFF
TGTGCCAGCAGGGGGGCGGGAGCAGTCTACAATGAGCAGTTCTTC
>TRBJ2-5|TRBV4-2|NA|TRBD2|16
CASSIRTSGTGETQYF
TGTGCCAGCAGCATCCGGACTAGCGGGACAGGAGAGACCCAGTACTTC
>TRBJ2-1|TRBV2|few|TRBD2|17
CASSGLRTSGRNNEQFF
TGTGCCAGCAGTGGACTCAGGACTAGCGGGAGGAACAATGAGCAGTTCTTC
>TRBJ2-6|TRBV6-1|NA|NA|14
CASTTGSGANVLTF
TGTGCCAGCACCACCGGCTCTGGGGCCAACGTCCTGACTTTC
>TRBJ2-1|TRBV5-1|few|TRBD2|16
CASSLVPTSGNNEQFF
TGCGCCAGCAGCTTGGTGCCGACTAGCGGGAACAATGAGCAGTTCTTC
>TRBJ2-1|TRBV29-1|NA|NA|13
CSVEDVLAHEQFF
TGCAGCGTTGAAGATGTACTAGCTCATGAGCAGTTCTTC
>TRBJ2-1|TRBV5-1|many|NA|14
CASSSGTDYNEQFF
TGCGCCAGCAGTTCCGGGACTGATTACAATGAGCAGTTCTTC
>TRBJ1-5|TRBV29-1|few|TRBD1|14
CSVDTGGPNQPQHF
TGCAGCGTTGATACAGGGGGCCCCAATCAGCCCCAGCATTTT
>TRBJ2-5|TRBV7-9|NA|NA|16
CASSSLGGGIGETQYF
TGTGCCAGCAGCTCCCTCGGCGGCGGGATAGGGGAGACCCAGTACTTC
>TRBJ2-3|TRBV4-1|many|TRBD2|15
CASSWGLAGVDTQYF
TGCGCCAGCAGCTGGGGACTAGCGGGCGTAGATACGCAGTATTTT
>TRBJ2-7|TRBV21-1|few|NA|14
CASSKGDPAAEQYF
TGTGCCAGCAGCAAAGGTGACCCAGCTGCCGAGCAGTACTTC
>TRBJ2-7|TRBV29-1|few|TRBD1|14
CSVAGQGSSYEQYF
TGCAGCGTTGCCGGACAGGGGAGCTCCTACGAGCAGTACTTC
>TRBJ1-2|TRBV10-3|few|NA|13
CAISAGGQGGYTF
TGTGCCATCAGTGCCGGGGGGCAGGGTGGCTACACCTTC
>TRBJ1-1|TRBV12-3/TRBV12-4|NA|TRBD1|15
CASSAEDRMNTEAFF
TGTGCCAGCAGTGCCGAGGACAGGATGAACACTGAAGCTTTCTTT
>TRBJ2-1|TRBV5-1|NA|NA|13
CASSERDLYEQFF
TGCGCCAGCAGTGAGAGAGATCTGTATGAGCAGTTCTTC
>TRBJ1-1|TRBV5-1|NA|NA|12
CASSFQATEAFF
TGCGCCAGCAGTTTTCAGGCCACTGAAGCTTTCTTT
>TRBJ2-1|TRBV18|few|TRBD1|16
CASSPPGQGAVNEQFF
TGTGCCAGCTCACCACCGGGACAGGGGGCCGTCAATGAGCAGTTCTTC
>TRBJ1-1|TRBV24-1|few|NA|14
CATSTLYRDTEAFF
TGTGCCACCAGTACTCTTTACAGGGACACTGAAGCTTTCTTT
>TRBJ2-1|TRBV3-1|few|TRBD2|17
CASSQEFGGRGYNEQFF
TGTGCCAGCAGCCAAGAATTCGGAGGGAGGGGCTACAATGAGCAGTTCTTC
>TRBJ2-7|TRBV18|few|NA|14
CASSPPAGASEQYF
TGTGCCAGCTCACCGCCGGCGGGGGCGAGCGAGCAGTACTTC
>TRBJ2-3|TRBV6-5|NA|TRBD2|14
CASFLAGAADTQYF
TGTGCCAGTTTCCTAGCGGGAGCCGCAGATACGCAGTATTTT
>TRBJ2-5|TRBV4-2|few|NA|15
CASSQDLLREETQYF
TGTGCCAGCAGCCAAGATCTGCTCAGGGAGGAGACCCAGTACTTC
>TRBJ2-7|TRBV5-1|NA|NA|14
CASSLVAGNDEQYF
TGCGCCAGCAGCTTGGTGGCAGGGAACGACGAGCAGTACTTC
>TRBJ2-7|TRBV7-6|NA|NA|17
CASSLAGLGLYSYEQYF
TGTGCCAGCAGCTTAGCGGGACTGGGGCTGTACTCCTACGAGCAGTACTTC
>TRBJ1-1|TRBV9|few|NA|14
CASSVVGSGSEAFF
TGTGCCAGCAGCGTAGTTGGGTCAGGTTCTGAAGCTTTCTTT
>TRBJ2-3|TRBV7-8|NA|TRBD1|13
CASSPWDRDTQYF
TGTGCCAGCAGCCCGTGGGACAGAGATACGCAGTATTTT
>TRBJ2-5|TRBV5-1|NA|TRBD2|16
CASSSLPGLLQETQYF
TGCGCCAGCAGCTCCCTGCCGGGACTATTACAAGAGACCCAGTACTTC
>TRBJ2-7|TRBV12-3/TRBV12-4|few|NA|14
CASSLFESSYEQYF
TGTGCCAGCAGTTTGTTCGAAAGCTCCTACGAGCAGTACTTC
>TRBJ1-2|TRBV12-3/TRBV12-4|few|TRBD1|15
CASSTDRGLTYGYTF
TGTGCCAGCAGTACCGACAGGGGGCTCACTTATGGCTACACCTTC
>TRBJ1-3|TRBV3-1|many|NA|14
CASSQGRWRNTIYF
TGTGCCAGCAGCCAAGGGAGGTGGCGGAACACCATATATTTT
>TRBJ2-7|TRBV4-1|few|NA|14
CASSRGGGEIEQYF
TGCGCCAGCAGCCGTGGAGGAGGGGAGATTGAGCAGTACTTC
>TRBJ2-6|TRBV5-1|few|NA|22
CASSLAKRSGAASLSGANVLTF
TGCGCCAGCAGCTTGGCCAAAAGATCGGGCGCAGCGTCCCTCTCTGGGGCCAACGTCCTGACTTTC
>TRBJ2-1|TRBV4-2|few|TRBD2|16
CASSPLLAGGYNEQFF
TGTGCCAGCAGCCCCCTACTAGCGGGAGGGTACAATGAGCAGTTCTTC
>TRBJ2-3|TRBV4-1|NA|TRBD2|15
CASSQVLAGGNTQYF
TGCGCCAGCAGCCAAGTACTCGCGGGAGGAAATACGCAGTATTTT
>TRBJ2-2|TRBV14|NA|NA|13
CASSLSLSGELFF
TGTGCCAGCAGCCTATCCCTTTCAGGGGAGCTGTTTTTT
>TRBJ2-7|TRBV5-6|NA|NA|15
CASSLHPGSSYEQYF
TGTGCCAGCAGCTTGCATCCCGGATCCTCCTACGAGCAGTACTTC
>TRBJ2-7|TRBV5-1|NA|TRBD2|17
CASSLSASGSGSYEQYF
TGCGCCAGCAGCTTGTCGGCTAGCGGGAGTGGATCCTACGAGCAGTACTTC
>TRBJ2-7|TRBV3-1|NA|NA|13
CASSHYRDYEQYF
TGTGCCAGCAGCCATTACAGGGACTACGAGCAGTACTTC
>TRBJ2-1|TRBV11-2|few|TRBD2|13
CASSPGLAGGPFF
TGTGCCAGCAGCCCGGGACTAGCGGGAGGGCCGTTCTTC
>TRBJ2-1|TRBV11-2|few|TRBD2|14
CASSFSGAYNEQFF
TGTGCCAGCAGCTTTAGCGGGGCCTACAATGAGCAGTTCTTC
>TRBJ2-3|TRBV7-2|NA|NA|16
CASSLGPGGRGDTQYF
TGTGCCAGCAGCTTGGGCCCAGGGGGGAGGGGAGATACGCAGTATTTT
>TRBJ1-5|TRBV20-1|many|TRBD1|17
CSAGEDRAFLSNQPQHF
TGCAGTGCTGGGGAAGACAGGGCGTTCCTTAGCAATCAGCCCCAGCATTTT
>TRBJ2-5|TRBV27|NA|NA|16
CASSLSAQGGRETQYF
TGTGCCAGCAGTTTATCGGCCCAGGGTGGTCGGGAGACCCAGTACTTC
>TRBJ1-1|TRBV6-5|few|NA|15
CASSYSIPGSTEAFF
TGTGCCAGCAGTTACTCGATTCCGGGGAGCACTGAAGCTTTCTTT
>TRBJ2-2|TRBV14|NA|NA|15
CASSQVSRGTGELFF
TGTGCCAGCAGCCAAGTATCCAGAGGCACCGGGGAGCTGTTTTTT
>TRBJ2-2|TRBV7-9|few|NA|8
CVTGELFF
TGTGTAACCGGGGAGCTGTTTTTT
>TRBJ1-6|TRBV12-3/TRBV12-4|NA|NA|14
CASSPGGRGSPLHF
TGTGCCAGCAGTCCGGGGGGAAGAGGATCACCCCTCCACTTT
>TRBJ2-2|TRBV4-2|few|NA|13
CASSQNRIGELFF
TGTGCCAGCAGCCAAAATCGCATCGGGGAGCTGTTTTTT
>TRBJ2-7|TRBV9|few|NA|14
CASSVDLTEYEQYF
TGTGCCAGCAGCGTAGATTTGACGGAGTACGAGCAGTACTTC
>TRBJ2-1|TRBV5-1|few|TRBD2|14
CASSLSLAVNEQFF
TGCGCCAGCAGCTTGAGTCTAGCGGTCAATGAGCAGTTCTTC
>TRBJ1-6|TRBV5-1|few|TRBD1|19
CASSYRDRGLSSYNSPLHF
TGCGCCAGCAGCTACCGGGACAGGGGTTTGAGCTCCTATAATTCACCCCTCCACTTT